These T cell receptor beta chains were read from a single sample in a study of technical replicates of blood from a handful of donors. This table comes from immunoSEQ multiplex PCR, and its TCRdb copy is limited to in-frame clones, with some not included. This sample carries around 57,000 clones, about 95% of them seen once, and the ten largest clones take roughly 0.22%. Sequencing was carried out using T cells isolated from PBMCs. The receptor set was obtained from a human donor in good health. Both conserved end residues are part of each CDR3. D genes are given only for firm matches. A row's size may be missing; if present it is once, few, many or a size class.

- TRBJ2-1 TRBD1 TRBV7-9 CASSLGGGWAGTGFDEQFF TGTGCCAGCAGCTTAGGAGGCGGGTGGGCCGGGACAGGGTTCGATGAGCAGTTCTTC
- TRBJ2-1 - TRBV6-5 CASSPPAAYEQFF TGTGCCAGCAGTCCCCCAGCGGCTTATGAGCAGTTCTTC
- TRBJ1-1 TRBD1 TRBV6-5 CASSYSFGQGATEAFF TGTGCCAGCAGTTACTCGTTCGGACAGGGGGCCACTGAAGCTTTCTTT
- TRBJ1-4 - TRBV5-1 CASHDLAGQGSDPTNEKLFF TGCGCCAGCCACGACTTAGCAGGGCAGGGGTCTGATCCAACTAATGAAAAACTGTTTTTT
- TRBJ2-2 TRBD2 TRBV7-2 CASSSAGGRTGELFF TGTGCCAGCAGTTCAGCGGGGGGGCGCACCGGGGAGCTGTTTTTT
few TRBJ2-2 - TRBV10-1 CASSESVISTLRGELFF TGCGCCAGCAGTGAGTCAGTGATTTCGACTCTACGCGGGGAGCTGTTTTTT
once TRBJ1-1 - TRBV7-9 CASSLTGSRNTEAFF TGTGCCAGCAGCTTAACAGGGTCACGGAACACTGAAGCTTTCTTT
- TRBJ1-1 - TRBV13 CASSDPLQGIWTEAFF TGTGCCAGCAGCGACCCCTTACAGGGTATTTGGACTGAAGCTTTCTTT
- TRBJ2-2 TRBD1 TRBV5-6 CASTPIGQGLGAGELFF TGTGCCAGCACCCCAATCGGACAGGGTTTGGGCGCCGGGGAGCTGTTTTTT
- TRBJ1-2 - TRBV12-5 CASGLVGAGPLGYTF TGTGCTAGTGGTTTGGTAGGGGCGGGACCCTTGGGCTACACCTTC
- TRBJ2-7 - TRBV9 CASSVTSGPSYEQYF TGTGCCAGCAGCGTAACGAGTGGGCCGTCCTACGAGCAGTACTTC
- TRBJ2-1 TRBD2 TRBV5-1 CASSFWTSGRTYNEQFF TGCGCCAGCAGCTTCTGGACTAGCGGGAGAACCTACAATGAGCAGTTCTTC
- TRBJ1-1 - TRBV15 CATSQGGVNTEAFF TGTGCCACCAGCCAAGGAGGGGTGAACACTGAAGCTTTCTTT
once TRBJ2-1 TRBD1 TRBV5-1 CASSIGTGGYNEQFF TGCGCCAGCAGCATTGGGACAGGGGGGTACAATGAGCAGTTCTTC
medium-sized TRBJ1-1 - TRBV20-1 CSAREERAFF TGCAGTGCTAGAGAGGAGAGGGCTTTCTTT
- TRBJ2-7 - TRBV6-5 CASSDRAYEQYF TGTGCCAGCAGTGACAGAGCCTACGAGCAGTACTTC
- TRBJ2-2 - TRBV28 CASSLPTGELFF TGTGCCAGCAGTTTACCGACCGGGGAGCTGTTTTTT
- TRBJ2-7 - TRBV7-2 CASSPRGSGFPFYEQYF TGTGCCAGCAGCCCGAGGGGTAGCGGTTTTCCCTTCTACGAGCAGTACTTC
- TRBJ2-7 - TRBV28 CASSRGPLREQYF TGTGCCAGCAGCCGCGGTCCCTTGCGGGAGCAGTACTTC
once TRBJ2-4 TRBD1 TRBV28 CASSLEQGEAKNIQYF TGTGCCAGCAGTTTAGAGCAGGGGGAGGCCAAAAACATTCAGTACTTC
- TRBJ2-7 TRBD2 TRBV5-1 CASSTGLVDYEQYF TGCGCCAGCAGCACGGGACTAGTGGATTACGAGCAGTACTTC
once TRBJ1-6 - TRBV13 CASSERIGRYNSPLHF TGTGCCAGCAGCGAAAGGATAGGCAGGTATAATTCACCCCTCCACTTT
- TRBJ2-3 TRBD2 TRBV7-3 CASSLFAGGVTDTQYF TGTGCCAGCAGCTTATTTGCGGGGGGGGTAACAGATACGCAGTATTTT
- TRBJ2-7 TRBD2 TRBV9 CASSVSGTSYEQYF TGTGCCAGCAGCGTTAGCGGGACCTCCTACGAGCAGTACTTC
- TRBJ2-7 - TRBV15 CATSRGAGHEQYF TGTGCCACCAGCAGAGGGGCGGGCCACGAGCAGTACTTC
- TRBJ1-1 TRBD1 TRBV11-2 CASSLTGKAEAFF TGTGCCAGCAGCTTGACAGGGAAGGCTGAAGCTTTCTTT
- TRBJ2-7 - TRBV28 CASSPGYEQYF TGTGCCAGCAGCCCCGGGTACGAGCAGTACTTC
- TRBJ2-5 - TRBV11-3 CASSLGLSQETQYF TGTGCCAGCAGCTTAGGGTTGAGTCAAGAGACCCAGTACTTC
- TRBJ2-1 - TRBV5-1 CASSLGQGLYNEQFF TGCGCCAGCAGCTTGGGGCAGGGGCTGTACAATGAGCAGTTCTTC
- TRBJ2-1 - TRBV5-1 CASSSPSDEQFF TGCGCCAGCAGCTCCCCTAGCGATGAGCAGTTCTTC
once TRBJ2-3 TRBD2 TRBV7-2 CASSLGGTTSDTQYF TGTGCCAGCAGCTTGGGCGGGACGACTAGCGATACGCAGTATTTT
- TRBJ2-7 - TRBV15 CATSRPYQGYYEQYF TGTGCCACCAGCAGACCATACCAGGGTTACTACGAGCAGTACTTC
- TRBJ2-7 - TRBV7-2 CASSLVLGGQREQYF TGTGCCAGCAGCTTAGTTCTTGGGGGCCAGCGGGAGCAGTACTTC
- TRBJ2-1 TRBD2 TRBV5-4 CASNLAGGAYNEQFF TGTGCCAGCAACTTAGCGGGGGGGGCCTACAATGAGCAGTTCTTC
- TRBJ1-2 TRBD1 TRBV5-1 CASSGGQGMGGYTF TGCGCCAGCAGCGGAGGACAGGGAATGGGGGGCTACACCTTC
- TRBJ2-1 - TRBV9 CASSAAGDNEQFF TGTGCCAGCAGTGCGGCCGGAGACAATGAGCAGTTCTTC
- TRBJ2-7 - TRBV7-6 CASSSTYRFSYEQYF TGTGCCAGCAGCTCAACTTACAGGTTTTCCTACGAGCAGTACTTC
- TRBJ2-3 - TRBV5-1 CASSPRILTSTDTQYF TGCGCCAGCAGCCCAAGAATTCTTACTAGCACAGATACGCAGTATTTT
- TRBJ1-3 - TRBV7-9 CASSLSRGGGNTIYF TGTGCCAGCAGCCTAAGTCGAGGGGGAGGAAACACCATATATTTT
once TRBJ2-3 TRBD2 TRBV28 CASSLFGAGGDTQYF TGTGCCAGCAGTTTATTTGGAGCGGGAGGGGATACGCAGTATTTT
few TRBJ1-2 TRBD1 TRBV5-1 CASSAGQSYGYTF TGCGCCAGCAGCGCGGGACAGAGTTATGGCTACACCTTC
- TRBJ1-3 - TRBV10-3 CAIMGQGSGNTIYF TGTGCCATCATGGGGCAGGGCTCTGGAAACACCATATATTTT
- TRBJ1-2 - TRBV5-5 CASSESTVQYGYTF TGTGCCAGCAGCGAATCGACAGTGCAATATGGCTACACCTTC
- TRBJ2-7 - TRBV9 CASSVPGHPYEQYF TGTGCCAGCAGCGTGCCGGGACATCCCTACGAGCAGTACTTC
- TRBJ1-5 - TRBV28 CASSRGGNSGQPQHF TGTGCCAGCTCACGAGGAGGGAATTCGGGTCAGCCCCAGCATTTT
- TRBJ1-6 TRBD1 TRBV10-3 CASSPGQGTNSPLHF TGTGCCTCGTCCCCGGGACAGGGGACAAATTCACCCCTCCACTTT
once TRBJ2-5 TRBD2 TRBV28 CASSSPTSGRVIEKTQYF TGTGCCAGCAGTTCCCCGACTAGCGGGAGAGTAATTGAGAAGACCCAGTACTTC
- TRBJ2-5 TRBD1 TRBV5-1 CASSLGQGQETQYF TGCGCCAGCAGCTTGGGACAGGGCCAAGAGACCCAGTACTTC
- TRBJ1-4 - TRBV7-3 CASSLNPGPNEKLFF TGTGCCAGCAGCTTAAATCCAGGGCCTAATGAAAAACTGTTTTTT
- TRBJ2-3 TRBD1 TRBV5-1 CASSNRDRVWDTQYF TGCGCCAGCAGCAACCGGGACAGGGTGTGGGATACGCAGTATTTT